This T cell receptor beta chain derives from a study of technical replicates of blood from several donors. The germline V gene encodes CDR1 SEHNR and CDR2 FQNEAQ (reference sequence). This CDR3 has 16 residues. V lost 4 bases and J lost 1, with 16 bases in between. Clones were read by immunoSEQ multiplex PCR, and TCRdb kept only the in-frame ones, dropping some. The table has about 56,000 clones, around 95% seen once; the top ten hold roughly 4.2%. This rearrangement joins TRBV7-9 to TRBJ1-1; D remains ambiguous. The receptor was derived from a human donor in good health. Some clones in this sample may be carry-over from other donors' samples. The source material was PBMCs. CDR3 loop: CASSWVWSGTNTEAFF. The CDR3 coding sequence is TGTGCCAGCAGCTGGGTGTGGTCGGGAACGAACACTGAAGCTTTCTTT.